The rows below give T cell receptor beta chains drawn from one sample of a study of T cells in localized non-small cell lung cancer. Profiled with immunoSEQ multiplex PCR; TCRdb holds only in-frame clones, not every one. The table shows thousands of clones, with about 25% occurring only once. This sample comprised lung tumor tissue, obtained before any cancer treatment. Receptor source: a woman aged 40-70 years with stage I lung adenocarcinoma. The CDR3 runs from the conserved cysteine through the conserved F or W. D genes are given only for firm matches. A clone size is listed for some rows: how often the clone was seen (once, few, many), or a class if it is expanded.

j_call v_call clone_size d_call cdr3_nt cdr3_aa
TRBJ1-4 TRBV7-5 medium-sized - TGTGCCAGCAGCTTAGGGGGGCTATATGAAAAACTGTTTTTT CASSLGGLYEKLFF
TRBJ1-2 TRBV19 - TRBD1 TGTGCCAGTAGTACGGGACAGGGCGTCAACTATGGCTACACCTTC CASSTGQGVNYGYTF
TRBJ1-2 TRBV11-3 - - TGTGCCAGCAGCTTAGAGGCCCAGGGAAGGGGTATCGGCTACACCTTC CASSLEAQGRGIGYTF
TRBJ2-1 TRBV15 few TRBD1 TGTGCCACCAGCAGAGGCCTCCCGGACAGGAAAGATGAGCAGTTCTTC CATSRGLPDRKDEQFF
TRBJ1-1 TRBV30 - - TGTGCCTGGATAGGGCCCACTGAAGCTTTCTTT CAWIGPTEAFF
TRBJ2-1 TRBV11-3 few - TGTGCCAGCAGCACCACACAGAGCTCCTACAATGAGCAGTTCTTC CASSTTQSSYNEQFF
TRBJ2-1 TRBV11-3 - - TGTGCCAGCAGCTTAGTTCCGGGGGCCTACAATGAGCAGTTCTTC CASSLVPGAYNEQFF
TRBJ1-6 TRBV15 - - TGTGCCACCAGCAGAGTCGGATATAATTCACCCCTCCACTTT CATSRVGYNSPLHF
TRBJ1-5 TRBV19 - - TGTGCCGGGTCCAGGACAGTTAATCAGCCCCAGCATTTT CAGSRTVNQPQHF
TRBJ2-2 TRBV19 - TRBD2 TGTGCCAGTAGTCCGAGGACTAGCCCGACCGGGGAGCTGTTTTTT CASSPRTSPTGELFF
TRBJ2-7 TRBV29-1 - TRBD1 TGCAGCGTTGCTCGGACAGGGGGTAGGTCCGAGCAGTACTTC CSVARTGGRSEQYF
TRBJ1-2 TRBV11-3 - - TGTGCCAGCAGCGGCCCGACAGCAAAAAACTATGGCTACACCTTC CASSGPTAKNYGYTF
TRBJ2-1 TRBV11-3 medium-sized - TGTGCCAGCAGCTTGGACGGAGGGGCAGGAAGTGAGCAGTTCTTC CASSLDGGAGSEQFF
TRBJ2-7 TRBV18 - - TGTGCCAGCTCACCATCCCTCCTCGGCGAGCAGTACTTC CASSPSLLGEQYF
TRBJ2-3 TRBV5-1 once - TGCGCCAGCAGCTTGGGGGCCACCGCAGATACGCAGTATTTT CASSLGATADTQYF
TRBJ1-4 TRBV10-2 few - TGCGCCAGCAGTGAGGGGGGAACGGGGGATGAAAAACTGTTTTTT CASSEGGTGDEKLFF
TRBJ1-1 TRBV29-1 few TRBD1 TGCAGCGTTGGCGATGTGGGATCAGGGGGTGAAGCTTTCTTT CSVGDVGSGGEAFF
TRBJ1-4 TRBV19 - - TGTGCCAGTAGTATAGTGGGGGTTGAAAAACTGTTTTTT CASSIVGVEKLFF
TRBJ1-4 TRBV10-3 - - TGTGCCGCGAAGCACCCGACAGGTCTATTTGCAACTAATGAAAAACTGTTTTTT CAAKHPTGLFATNEKLFF
TRBJ1-4 TRBV28 few - TGTGCCAGCAGTACTCTGACCCCGAACAGGATGTTTTTT CASSTLTPNRMFF
TRBJ1-2 TRBV11-3 - - TGTGCCAGCAGCTTAGACCGGGGGCAGTCCTATGGCTACACCTTC CASSLDRGQSYGYTF
TRBJ2-3 TRBV11-3 few - TGTGCCAGCAGCTTCACCCCGGGGGCTACAGATACGCAGTATTTT CASSFTPGATDTQYF
TRBJ1-5 TRBV6-8 few - TGTGCCAGCAGTTACGAGGGGGTTCAGCCCCAGCATTTT CASSYEGVQPQHF
TRBJ1-4 TRBV6-8 few - TGTGCCAGCACTGAACAGTTAGGAAAGAGGCTGTTTTTT CASTEQLGKRLFF
TRBJ2-2 TRBV12-5 few - TGTGCCAGCACAGGACAGAAAAACACCGGGGAGCTGTTTTTT CASTGQKNTGELFF
TRBJ2-1 TRBV10-3 few TRBD2 TGTGCCATCAGTGAGTCGGCGGCGGGGGCCTACAATGAGCAGTTCTTC CAISESAAGAYNEQFF
TRBJ1-1 TRBV29-1 - - TGCAGCGTTGAACTACGGGTGACTGAAGCTTTCTTT CSVELRVTEAFF
TRBJ2-5 TRBV6-8 - TRBD2 TGTGCCAGCAGTAACGACGGACTAGCGGGGGGGCCTGGAGAGACCCAGTACTTC CASSNDGLAGGPGETQYF
TRBJ1-5 TRBV11-3 few - TGTGCCAGCAGCTCCCACCGCCGGGAGCGAGGCAATCAGCCCCAGCATTTT CASSSHRRERGNQPQHF
TRBJ2-3 TRBV9 - TRBD2 TGTGCCAGCAGCGTAGCGGGGGGGCAGACAGATACGCAGTATTTT CASSVAGGQTDTQYF
TRBJ2-5 TRBV10-2 - TRBD2 TGCGCCAGCAGTGAGGCGGGGGGGCGAGGGGAGACCCAGTACTTC CASSEAGGRGETQYF
TRBJ2-1 TRBV6-8 few - TGTGCCAGCAGTTACGGGGGGTCCTACAATGAGCAGTTCTTC CASSYGGSYNEQFF
TRBJ2-2 TRBV6-8 medium-sized - TGTGCCGTGGGTGATTTCAGCGGCTCAGGGGAGCTGTTTTTT CAVGDFSGSGELFF